The next 13 T cell receptor beta chains were all read from a single sample in a study of spatial heterogeneity in lung cancer. Time point in this sample: sample taken at primary tumor resection. A single record per CDR3 protein comes from TCRdb applying MiXCR to the 5' RACE reads. This table holds 8,500 to 14,000 distinct CDR3 sequences, 9.5% to 13% found once. Study results and limitations: Expanded intratumoral alpha and beta TCR counts tracked tumor mutation counts.

These receptors have no identified antigens. Sequencing was performed on lung tumor tissue, taken at surgery. These receptors were obtained from a female donor with early-stage non-small cell lung cancer.

This clonotype appeared many times. The genes are TRBV7-9 and TRBJ2-5; 9 nucleotides agree with TRBD1. The CDR3 has 15 residues. Germline loops: CDR1 SEHNR, CDR2 FQNEAQ (reference sequence). V dropped 4 bases and J dropped 5; count of bases not matched to a gene: 8. The DNA of the CDR3 is TGTGCCAGCAGCTCGGGACAGGGCATTGTGGAGACCCAGTACTTC. Protein: CASSSGQGIVETQYF.

This clonotype is classed as medium-sized. In nucleotides, the CDR3 is TGTGCCAGCAGTGGGGCAGGGCAGGAGTACTTC. As protein: CASSGAGQEYF. The rearrangement uses TRBV6-1 and TRBJ2-7; a possible D gene is TRBD1 (5 bases). Germline V CDR1 and CDR2: MNHNS, SASEGT. This CDR3 has 11 amino acids. The V end was cut by 4 bases, the J end by 11 bases, with 12 bases between.

Many counts were recorded for this clonotype. The chain is built from TRBV7-8 and TRBJ2-5; TRBD1 or TRBD2 may be the D gene (5 bases each). V lost 5 bases and J 2 bases, leaving 15 bases between the germline ends. The CDR3 runs 15 residues. Germline loops: CDR1 SGHVS, CDR2 FQNEAQ. Here the CDR3 DNA reads TGTGCCAGCAGCCCCGATGGGGGACCTCAAGAGACCCAGTACTTC. Its protein is CASSPDGGPQETQYF.

There are a few counts of this clonotype. J is TRBJ2-3 and V is TRBV6-2 or TRBV6-3; D is tentatively TRBD1 or TRBD2 (5 bases each). The CDR3 extends over 17 amino acids. The V gene lost 7 bases and the J gene lost 0 bases, with 20 bases spanning the gap. The germline gives CDR1 MNHEY, CDR2 SVGEGT. DNA of the CDR3: TGTGCCAGCAAGGGGCAGAAGCTAGCATCTAGCACAGATACGCAGTATTTT. This gives the protein CASKGQKLASSTDTQYF.

This chain joins TRBV20-1 and TRBJ1-1, with unresolved D. Per germline, CDR1 DFQATT and CDR2 SNEGSKA (reference sequence). The germline V and J ends were trimmed by 6 bases and 6 bases, with 14 bases remaining between them. This CDR3 comprises 12 residues. CDR3 protein: CSAPWTEAEAFF. The CDR3 nucleotides are TGCAGTGCGCCATGGACTGAGGCTGAAGCTTTCTTT.

This clonotype was detected ten times or more. The chain recombines TRBV7-2 with TRBJ2-1; 9 nucleotides match TRBD1. CDR3 length: 13 amino acids. With 5 bases clipped from V and 13 bases from J, the junction kept 9 bases outside the gene matches. Germline CDR1 reads SGHTA; CDR2 reads FQGNSA. CDR3 protein: CASSPRTGEAQFF. CDR3 sequence (DNA): TGTGCCAGCAGCCCACGGACAGGGGAGGCCCAGTTCTTC.

This clonotype was seen ten or more times. The rearrangement links TRBV2 to TRBJ2-7; 10 bases map to TRBD1. The CDR3 is made up of 17 amino acids. Trimming removed 6 bases from V and 1 base from J; junction bases left unmatched: 12. Germline CDR1 and CDR2: SNHLY and FYNNEI. CDR3 nucleotide sequence: TGTGCCAGCAGAGCCGTGACAGGGGGCATTCGGTCCTACGAGCAGTACTTC. Protein: CASRAVTGGIRSYEQYF.

This clonotype was observed at least ten times. The chain links TRBV5-6 to TRBJ2-7; D remains unclear. The CDR3 has 12 residues. Trimming pared 0 bases from V and 4 bases from J, leaving 5 bases between. CDR1 is SGHDT and CDR2 is YYEEEE in the germline V gene. CDR3 sequence reads: CASSLVGYEQYF. The CDR3 region has the DNA TGTGCCAGCAGCTTGGTGGGTTACGAGCAGTACTTC.

The table lists this clonotype with many counts. The chain has TRBV7-9 and TRBJ2-1; D gene ambiguous. V was clipped by 5 bases and J by 7 bases, with 15 bases between them. The CDR3 loop spans 14 amino acids. The germline V gene encodes CDR1 SEHNR and CDR2 FQNEAQ (reference sequence). The DNA for the CDR3 is TGTGCCAGCAGCCCCGTGCGTGGATTGAATGAGCAGTTCTTC. It codes for CASSPVRGLNEQFF.

In this sample, this clonotype turned up a few times. The chain combines TRBV3-1 with TRBJ1-2; no clear D. Germline V gene lookup returns CDR1 LGHDT and CDR2 YNNKEL (reference sequence). This CDR3 region has 13 residues. Trimming cost V 1 base and J 5 bases, with 8 bases left between them. The CDR3 reads CASSQAEIYGYTF. The CDR3 DNA is TGTGCCAGCAGCCAAGCGGAGATATATGGCTACACCTTC.

This clonotype is judged medium-sized. The genes are TRBV30 and TRBJ2-4, with D perhaps given as TRBD1 or TRBD2 (5 bases each). This CDR3 is built from 12 residues. Per germline, CDR1 GTSNPN and CDR2 SVGIG (reference sequence). V shed 1 base and J shed 8 bases, with 9 bases lying between them. CDR3 bases: TGTGCCTGGAGTGGGCAGGGAGACATTCAGTACTTC. It yields the protein CAWSGQGDIQYF.

V is TRBV14 and J is TRBJ2-3, with 8 bases that match TRBD2. This CDR3 has 13 residues. Germline CDR1 is SGHDN and CDR2 is FVKESK. The junction had 8 bases not matched to a gene; V was cut back by 4 bases and J by 11 bases. CDR3 amino acids: CASSPDLAGKQYF. In nucleotides, the CDR3 is TGTGCCAGCAGCCCCGACTTAGCGGGAAAGCAGTATTTT.

This clonotype was seen a handful of times. This chain links TRBV7-3 with TRBJ2-7, with 9 nucleotides matching TRBD1. The CDR3 spans 16 residues. J lost 6 bases, V lost 0 bases, and 9 bases had no gene match. Germline V gene sequence: CDR1 SGHTA, CDR2 FQGTGA. The CDR3: CASSLTALGTGSEQYF. CDR3 in DNA: TGTGCCAGCAGCTTAACAGCTCTGGGGACAGGGTCCGAGCAGTACTTC.